These 4 T cell receptor beta chains came from one sample sequenced in a study of a mutant IDH1 vaccine in newly diagnosed glioma. Clones were sequenced by immunoSEQ multiplex PCR, and TCRdb holds only the in-frame ones, with some missing. The repertoire holds 75,000 to 80,000 clones, with over 75% as singletons. These receptors' antigens are unknown. Indicated time point: week 5, during vaccination. Topical imiquimod was applied with each vaccine dose, which held 300 ug of mutant IDH1 20-mer peptide. The source was PBMCs, collected from a glioma patient whose treatment included an IDH1 peptide vaccine. Receptor source: a woman aged 50 to 60 with glioma.

The genes are TRBV6-6 and TRBJ2-3, with TRBD1 matching over 11 bases. J was trimmed by 4 bases and V by 5 bases; bases with no gene match: 8. Germline V CDR1 and CDR2: MNHNY, SVGAGI (reference sequence). The CDR3 runs to 16 residues. This CDR3 is CASSPGQGAWSDTQYF. Written as DNA, the CDR3 is TGTGCCAGCAGTCCCGGACAGGGGGCTTGGTCAGATACGCAGTATTTT.

The chain combines TRBV7-9 with TRBJ2-1; D may correspond to TRBD1 or TRBD2 (6 bases each). The V end lost 5 bases, the J end lost 4 bases, and 15 bases lay between the germline ends. The CDR3 length is 15 residues. In germline, CDR1 is SEHNR, CDR2 FQNEAQ (reference sequence). CDR3 protein: CASSKSRGVYNEQFF. The CDR3, as DNA: TGTGCCAGCAGCAAAAGTAGGGGGGTTTACAATGAGCAGTTCTTC.

This clone came up a few times. One junction end disagrees with the germline gene, perhaps due to a read error. The chain combines TRBV7-7 with TRBJ2-2; possibly TRBD1 for D (5 bases). Per germline, CDR1 SSHAT and CDR2 FNYEAQ (reference sequence). CDR3 length: 13 amino acids. For the CDR3, the DNA is TGTGCTAGCAGCTTGGACACCACCGGGGAGCTGTTTTTT. Translation gives CASSLDTTGELFF.

This clone was observed a handful of times. The chain has TRBV7-3 and TRBJ2-2, with D maybe TRBD2 (6 bases). Germline-derived CDR1 and CDR2 are SGHTA and FQGTGA. The V end lost 0 bases, the J end lost 4 bases, and 9 bases lay between the germline ends. The CDR3 sequence is 15 residues long. The CDR3 coding sequence is TGTGCCAGCAGCTTAACGGCGGGACCCACCGGGGAGCTGTTTTTT. This sequence encodes CASSLTAGPTGELFF.